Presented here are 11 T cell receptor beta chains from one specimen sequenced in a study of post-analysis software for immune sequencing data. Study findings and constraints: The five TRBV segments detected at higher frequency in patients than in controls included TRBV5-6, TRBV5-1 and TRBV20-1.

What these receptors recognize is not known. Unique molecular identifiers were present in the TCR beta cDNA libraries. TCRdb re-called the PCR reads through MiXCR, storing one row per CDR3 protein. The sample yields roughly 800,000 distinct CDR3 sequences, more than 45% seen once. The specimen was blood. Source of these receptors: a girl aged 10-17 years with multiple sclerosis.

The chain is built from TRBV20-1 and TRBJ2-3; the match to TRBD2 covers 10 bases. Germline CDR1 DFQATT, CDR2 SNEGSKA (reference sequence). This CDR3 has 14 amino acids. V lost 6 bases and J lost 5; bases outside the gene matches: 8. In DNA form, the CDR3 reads TGCAGTGCGTATCTAGCGGGAGCGGGAGATACGCAGTATTTT. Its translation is CSAYLAGAGDTQYF.

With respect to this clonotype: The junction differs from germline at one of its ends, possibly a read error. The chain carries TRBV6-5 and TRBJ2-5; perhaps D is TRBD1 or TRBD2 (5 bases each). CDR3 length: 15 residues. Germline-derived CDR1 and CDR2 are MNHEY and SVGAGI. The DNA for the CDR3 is TGTGCCAGCAGTTCCGGGACGGCGGACCAAGAGGCCCAGTACTTC. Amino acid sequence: CASSSGTADQEAQYF.

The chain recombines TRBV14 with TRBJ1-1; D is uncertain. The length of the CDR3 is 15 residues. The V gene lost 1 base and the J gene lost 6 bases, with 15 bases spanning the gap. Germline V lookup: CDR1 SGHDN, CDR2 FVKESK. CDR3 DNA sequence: TGTGCCAGCAGCCAAGCTTCGGCGGCCGGGTCTGAAGCTTTCTTT. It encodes CASSQASAAGSEAFF.

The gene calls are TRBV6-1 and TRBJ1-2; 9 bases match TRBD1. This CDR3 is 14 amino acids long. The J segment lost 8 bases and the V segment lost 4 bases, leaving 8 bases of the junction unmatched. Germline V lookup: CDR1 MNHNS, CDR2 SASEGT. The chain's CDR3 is CASSARQGEYGYTF. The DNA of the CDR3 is TGTGCCAGCAGTGCCCGACAGGGGGAGTACGGCTACACCTTC.

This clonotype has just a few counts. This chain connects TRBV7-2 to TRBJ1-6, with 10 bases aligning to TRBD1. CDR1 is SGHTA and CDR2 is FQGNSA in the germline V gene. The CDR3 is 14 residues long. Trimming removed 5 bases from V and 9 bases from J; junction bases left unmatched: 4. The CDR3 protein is CASSQGQGSSPLHF. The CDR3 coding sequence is TGTGCCAGCAGCCAGGGACAGGGGAGTTCACCCCTCCACTTT. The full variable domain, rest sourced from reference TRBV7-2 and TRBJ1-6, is GAGVSQSPSNKVTEKGKDVELRCDPISGHTALYWYRQSLGQGLEFLIYFQGNSAPDKSGLPSDRFSAERTGGSVSTLTIQRTQQEDSAVYLCASSQGQGSSPLHFGNGTRLTVT.

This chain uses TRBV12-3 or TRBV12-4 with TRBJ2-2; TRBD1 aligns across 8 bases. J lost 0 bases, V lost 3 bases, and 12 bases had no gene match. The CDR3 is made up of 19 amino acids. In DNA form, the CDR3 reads TGTGCCAGCAGTTTTCGGACAGGGACGGTGCGAACGAACACCGGGGAGCTGTTTTTT. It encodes CASSFRTGTVRTNTGELFF.

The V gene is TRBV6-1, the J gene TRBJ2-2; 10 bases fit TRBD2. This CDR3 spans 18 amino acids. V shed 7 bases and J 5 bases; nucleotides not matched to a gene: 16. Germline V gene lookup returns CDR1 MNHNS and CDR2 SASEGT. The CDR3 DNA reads TGTGCCAGCACCTGGGGAGCGGGAGGGCCTTCGGGGACCGGGGAGCTGTTTTTT. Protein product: CASTWGAGGPSGTGELFF.

The CDR3 loop is CASSLTSTGQLYNEQFF. The DNA for the CDR3 is TGTGCCAGCAGCTTAACGAGCACGGGACAGCTCTACAATGAGCAGTTCTTC. The rearrangement uses TRBV7-2 and TRBJ2-1, with 7 bases aligning to TRBD1. Trimming at V came to 2 bases and at J to 3 bases, leaving 10 bases not matched to a gene. Looked up from germline, CDR1 is SGHTA and CDR2 is FQGNSA. The CDR3 consists of 17 residues.

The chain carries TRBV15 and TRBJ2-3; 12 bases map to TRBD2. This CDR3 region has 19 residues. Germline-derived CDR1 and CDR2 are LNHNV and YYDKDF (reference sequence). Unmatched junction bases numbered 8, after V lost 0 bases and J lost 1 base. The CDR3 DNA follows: TGTGCCACCAGCAGAGATACGGGACTAGCGGGCGGCCGCACAGATACGCAGTATTTT. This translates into CATSRDTGLAGGRTDTQYF.

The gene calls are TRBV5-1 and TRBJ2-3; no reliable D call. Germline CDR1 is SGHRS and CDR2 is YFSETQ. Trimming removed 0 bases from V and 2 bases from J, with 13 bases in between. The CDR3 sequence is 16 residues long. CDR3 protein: CASSLEGRPFTDTQYF. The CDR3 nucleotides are TGCGCCAGCAGCTTGGAGGGTCGCCCCTTCACAGATACGCAGTATTTT.

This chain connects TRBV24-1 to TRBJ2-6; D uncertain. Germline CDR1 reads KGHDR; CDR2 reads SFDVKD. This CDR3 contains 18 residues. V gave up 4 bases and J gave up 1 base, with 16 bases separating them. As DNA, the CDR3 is TGTGCCACCAGTGAGGGCGCCCCGGTAGGTTCTGGGGCCAACGTCCTGACTTTC. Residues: CATSEGAPVGSGANVLTF.